The present entry profiles one T cell receptor beta chain with its context. This specimen belongs to a study of regulatory T cells in long-lasting Graves disease. As for time point: persistent/refractory GD, antithyroid drugs over 5 years with positive TRAb. RNA extracted from PBMCs served as the sequencing template. Germline V gives CDR1 KGHSH, CDR2 LQKENI. This CDR3 region has 15 residues. The V gene end was trimmed by 3 bases and the J gene end by 5 bases; junction bases not matched to a gene: 4. Library construction for TCR beta used iRepertoire HTBI primers and Arm-PCR of CDR3 regions. TCRdb reprocessed the multiplex PCR reads via MiXCR and lists one record per CDR3 protein. The sample lists about 290,000 distinct CDR3 sequences; 20% to 25% were seen once.

This receptor was obtained from a female donor with Graves disease. The source was peripheral blood mononuclear cells (PBMCs), collected when the disease was refractory, from a patient treated with antithyroid drugs. V is TRBV18 and J is TRBJ1-6, with TRBD1 matching over 7 bases. The CDR3 here is CASSPRDSDNSPLHF. In DNA form, the CDR3 reads TGTGCCAGCTCACCTAGGGACAGCGATAATTCACCCCTCCACTTT.